Below are 14 T cell receptor beta chains sequenced from a single sample in a study of preoperative IRX-2 immunotherapy in early breast cancer. Documented treatment: preoperative locoregional IRX-2 cytokine immunotherapy. Generated by immunoSEQ multiplex PCR, the TCRdb table keeps only in-frame clones and is missing some. Among 20,000 to 30,000 clones listed, roughly 80% were seen once. Sequenced material: lymph node tissue, taken after IRX-2 immunotherapy. These receptors originate from a human donor with breast cancer.

This clone was counted once. The rearrangement uses TRBV11-3 and TRBJ2-7; 9 bases fit TRBD1. The CDR3 sequence is 14 residues long. V shed 4 bases and J 4 bases; nucleotides not matched to a gene: 5. Germline CDR1 and CDR2: SGHNT and YENEEA. For the CDR3, the DNA is TGTGCCAGCAGCTACACGGGACAGGGTTACGAGCAGTACTTC. Translation: CASSYTGQGYEQYF.

The chain links TRBV7-8 to TRBJ2-7; 8 bases are a match to TRBD1. Germline CDR1 reads SGHVS; CDR2 reads FQNEAQ. With 4 bases clipped from V and 7 bases from J, the junction kept 15 bases outside the gene matches. The CDR3 has 16 amino acids. The CDR3: CASSSHRGTVRREQYF. The CDR3 region has the DNA TGTGCCAGCAGCTCCCACAGGGGGACTGTACGGAGGGAGCAGTACTTC.

This chain joins TRBV5-1 and TRBJ2-7; TRBD1 matches at 7 bases. The V gene's germline CDR1 is SGHRS and CDR2 YFSETQ. The CDR3 loop spans 14 amino acids. The junction had 0 bases not matched to a gene; V was cut back by 0 bases and J by 0 bases. The CDR3 nucleotides are TGCGCCAGCAGCTTGGAGGGGGCCTCCTACGAGCAGTACTTC. Its protein product is CASSLEGASYEQYF.

The chain has TRBV11-3 and TRBJ2-1, with 9 bases that match TRBD1. The germline V gene encodes CDR1 SGHNT and CDR2 YENEEA. The length of the CDR3 is 15 residues. The ends lost 5 bases at V and 5 bases at J; junction bases unmatched: 7. In DNA, the CDR3 is TGTGCCAGCAGCGGAGACAGGGGGATCGACAATGAGCAGTTCTTC. This gives the protein CASSGDRGIDNEQFF.

This clone was counted once. The chain has TRBV5-1 and TRBJ2-1; D possibly corresponds to TRBD1 (5 bases). Germline values: CDR1 SGHRS, CDR2 YFSETQ. This CDR3 region has 15 residues. The germline V and J ends were trimmed by 3 bases and 2 bases, with 12 bases remaining between them. The CDR3 region is CASSSNPTAYNEQFF. The CDR3 DNA reads TGCGCCAGCAGCTCCAACCCGACAGCCTACAATGAGCAGTTCTTC.

The CDR3 protein is CASSLEDGYNEQFF. DNA for the CDR3: TGTGCCAGCAGCTTGGAGGACGGGTACAATGAGCAGTTCTTC. The genes are TRBV7-6 and TRBJ2-1; D perhaps matches TRBD2 (5 bases). There are 14 residues in the CDR3. Looked up from germline, CDR1 is SGHVS and CDR2 is FNYEAQ. V gave up 3 bases and J gave up 4 bases, with 10 bases separating them.

The chain recombines TRBV7-1 with TRBJ2-7; no clear D. TRBV7-1 is sorted into the ORF group, with uncertain function. This CDR3 has 13 amino acids. V lost 5 bases to trimming and J lost 2 bases, with 10 bases between them. The CDR3 DNA reads as TGTGCCAGCAGCCTACTGGATACCTACGAGCAGTACTTC. Its protein is CASSLLDTYEQYF.

V is TRBV18 and J is TRBJ2-1; 9 bases are a match to TRBD2. CDR1 is KGHSH and CDR2 is LQKENI in the germline V gene. With V trimmed by 0 bases and J by 10 bases, 10 bases remained unmatched. The length of the CDR3 is 16 residues. The DNA for the CDR3 is TGTGCCAGCTCACCACCGGGGGGCGGGAGGGCCCTCGAGCAGTTCTTC. It encodes CASSPPGGGRALEQFF.

This clone has a handful of counts. The chain combines TRBV6-8 with TRBJ1-1; D uncertain. The CDR3 has 13 amino acids. V was shortened by 9 bases and J by 1 base, with 12 bases between the two germline ends. The germline V gene has CDR1 MNHGY and CDR2 SAAAGT. The CDR3 sequence is CASAFQANTEAFF. For the CDR3, the DNA is TGTGCCAGTGCGTTTCAGGCGAACACTGAAGCTTTCTTT.

V usage is TRBV5-1 and J usage is TRBJ1-1, with 9 bases lining up with TRBD1. Germline CDR1 is SGHRS and CDR2 is YFSETQ. V lost 4 bases, J lost 6 bases, and 7 bases stayed unmatched. This CDR3 has 14 residues. CDR3 nucleotide sequence: TGCGCCAGCAGCCTCGGACAGGGGCTCTCTGAAGCTTTCTTT. Translation: CASSLGQGLSEAFF.

The V gene is TRBV28, the J gene TRBJ2-3; 8 nucleotides match TRBD2. Per the germline V gene, CDR1 is MDHEN and CDR2 is SYDVKM. The CDR3 is 17 amino acids. After removal of 5 bases from V and 3 bases from J, the junction contained 13 bases not matched to a gene. The CDR3 DNA reads TGTGCCAGCAGTAGGGAACTCCTAGCGGGTCTTACAGATACGCAGTATTTT. Its translation is CASSRELLAGLTDTQYF.

This chain connects TRBV14 to TRBJ2-1, with D perhaps TRBD1 or TRBD2 (5 bases each). V lost 4 bases to trimming and J lost 7 bases, with 17 bases between them. Germline values: CDR1 SGHDN, CDR2 FVKESK. The CDR3 loop spans 15 amino acids. CDR3 loop: CASSPWGGLRNEQFF. DNA of the CDR3: TGTGCCAGCAGCCCTTGGGGCGGACTTAGGAATGAGCAGTTCTTC.

This clone was seen a few times. J is TRBJ2-7 and V is TRBV18; 7 nucleotides align to TRBD1. There are 13 residues in the CDR3. The germline V gene has CDR1 KGHSH and CDR2 LQKENI. The V gene end was trimmed by 4 bases and the J gene end by 6 bases; junction bases not matched to a gene: 6. The CDR3 reads CASSLWTGTEQYF. DNA for the CDR3: TGTGCCAGCTCACTTTGGACAGGCACCGAGCAGTACTTC.

In DNA, the CDR3 is TGTGCCACCAGCAGAGATGTAGGGAGGGAGACCCAGTACTTC. Translated: CATSRDVGRETQYF. The rearrangement joins TRBV15 to TRBJ2-5, with a tentative D call TRBD2 (6 bases). V was clipped by 0 bases and J by 5 bases, with 10 bases between them. The CDR3 runs 14 residues. Looked up from germline, CDR1 is LNHNV and CDR2 is YYDKDF (reference sequence).